This T cell receptor beta chain comes out of a study of cytomegalovirus exposure and HLA in healthy donors. Study-wide points: Investigators reported around 150 TCR beta chains as tied to cytomegalovirus. Reportedly, TCR beta sequences accurately predicted HLA-A and HLA-B alleles in most subjects.

A multiplex PCR was run with 60 Vbeta primers and 13 Jbeta primers. Some clones are missing from TCRdb's copy, which holds only in-frame ones; the method was immunoSEQ multiplex PCR. The sample holds 80,000 to 130,000 clones; about 77% are singletons and the top ten take 4.5% to 5%. As concerns this clone: Antigen: not known.

Each donor's status was that of a healthy bone marrow donor. This CDR3 is 13 amino acids long. The V gene end was trimmed by 6 bases and the J gene end by 6 bases; junction bases not matched to a gene: 7. Germline CDR1 is SGHRS and CDR2 is YFSETQ. The gene calls are TRBV5-1 and TRBJ2-7, with 9 bases matching TRBD2. The sequencing input was PBMCs. The clonotype was recovered from a woman under 30 in good health and CMV-seropositive. The CDR3 DNA sequence: TGCGCCAGCAAGGGTAGCGGGAGTCCCGAGCAGTACTTC. This encodes CASKGSGSPEQYF.